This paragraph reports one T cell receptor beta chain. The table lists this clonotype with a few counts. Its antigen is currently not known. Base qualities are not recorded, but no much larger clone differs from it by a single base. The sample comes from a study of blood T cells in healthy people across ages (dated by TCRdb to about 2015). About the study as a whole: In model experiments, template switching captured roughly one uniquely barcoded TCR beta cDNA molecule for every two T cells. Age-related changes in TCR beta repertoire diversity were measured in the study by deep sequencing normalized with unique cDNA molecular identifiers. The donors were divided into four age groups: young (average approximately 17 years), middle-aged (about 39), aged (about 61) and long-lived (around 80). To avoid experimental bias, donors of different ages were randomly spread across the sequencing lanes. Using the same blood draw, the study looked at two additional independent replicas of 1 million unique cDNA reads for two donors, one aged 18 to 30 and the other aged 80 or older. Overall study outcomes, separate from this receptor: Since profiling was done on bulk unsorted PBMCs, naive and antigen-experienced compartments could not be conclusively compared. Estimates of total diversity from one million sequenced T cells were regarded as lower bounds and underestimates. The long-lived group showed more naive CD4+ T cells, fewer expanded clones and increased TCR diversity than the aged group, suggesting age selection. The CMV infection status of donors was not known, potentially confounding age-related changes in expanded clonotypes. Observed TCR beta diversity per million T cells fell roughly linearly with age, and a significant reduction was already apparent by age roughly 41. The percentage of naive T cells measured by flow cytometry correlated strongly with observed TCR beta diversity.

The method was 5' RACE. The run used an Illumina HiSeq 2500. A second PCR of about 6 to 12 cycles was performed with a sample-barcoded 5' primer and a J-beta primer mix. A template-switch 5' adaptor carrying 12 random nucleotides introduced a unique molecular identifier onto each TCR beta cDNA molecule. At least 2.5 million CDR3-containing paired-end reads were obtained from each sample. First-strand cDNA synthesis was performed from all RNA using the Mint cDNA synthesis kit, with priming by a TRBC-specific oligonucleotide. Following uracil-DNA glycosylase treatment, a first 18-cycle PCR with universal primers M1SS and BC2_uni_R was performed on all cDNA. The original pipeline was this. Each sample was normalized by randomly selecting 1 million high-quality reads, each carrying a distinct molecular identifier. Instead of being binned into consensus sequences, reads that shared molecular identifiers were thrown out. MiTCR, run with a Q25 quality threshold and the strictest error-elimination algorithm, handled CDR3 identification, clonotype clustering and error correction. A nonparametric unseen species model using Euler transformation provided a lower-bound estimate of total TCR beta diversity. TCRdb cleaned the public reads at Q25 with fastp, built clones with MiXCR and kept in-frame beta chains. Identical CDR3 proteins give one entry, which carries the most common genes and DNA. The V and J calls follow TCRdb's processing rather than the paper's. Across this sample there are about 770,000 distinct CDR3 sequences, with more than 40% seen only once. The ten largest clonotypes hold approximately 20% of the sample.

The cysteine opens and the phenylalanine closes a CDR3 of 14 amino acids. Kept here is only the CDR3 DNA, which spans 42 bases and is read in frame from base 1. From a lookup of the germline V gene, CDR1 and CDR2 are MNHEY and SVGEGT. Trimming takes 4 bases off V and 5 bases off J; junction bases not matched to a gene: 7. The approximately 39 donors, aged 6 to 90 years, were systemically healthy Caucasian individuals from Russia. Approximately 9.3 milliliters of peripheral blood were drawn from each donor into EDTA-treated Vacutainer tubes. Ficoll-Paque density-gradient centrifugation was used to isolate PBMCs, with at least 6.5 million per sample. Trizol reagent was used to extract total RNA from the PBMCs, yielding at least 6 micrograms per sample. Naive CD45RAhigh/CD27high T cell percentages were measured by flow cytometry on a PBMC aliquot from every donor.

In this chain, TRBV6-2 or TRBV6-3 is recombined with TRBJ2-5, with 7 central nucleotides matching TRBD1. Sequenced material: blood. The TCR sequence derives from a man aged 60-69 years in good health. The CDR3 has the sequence CASSLLGGRETQYF. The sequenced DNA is TGTGCCAGCAGTTTACTAGGGGGCCGCGAGACCCAGTACTTC.